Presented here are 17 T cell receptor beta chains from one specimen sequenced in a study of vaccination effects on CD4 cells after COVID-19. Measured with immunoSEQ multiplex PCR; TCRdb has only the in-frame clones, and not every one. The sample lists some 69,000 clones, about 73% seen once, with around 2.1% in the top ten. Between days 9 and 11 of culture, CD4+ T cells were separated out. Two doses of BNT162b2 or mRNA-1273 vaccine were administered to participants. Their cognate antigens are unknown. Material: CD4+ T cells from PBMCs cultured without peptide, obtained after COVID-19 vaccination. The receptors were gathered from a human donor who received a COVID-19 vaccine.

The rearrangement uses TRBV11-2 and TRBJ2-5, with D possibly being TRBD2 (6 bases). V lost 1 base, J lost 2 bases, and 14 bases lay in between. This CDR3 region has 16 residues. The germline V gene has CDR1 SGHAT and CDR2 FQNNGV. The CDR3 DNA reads TGTGCCAGCAGCTTAGGGCGTGGTGCGGGACAAGAGACCCAGTACTTC. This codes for CASSLGRGAGQETQYF.

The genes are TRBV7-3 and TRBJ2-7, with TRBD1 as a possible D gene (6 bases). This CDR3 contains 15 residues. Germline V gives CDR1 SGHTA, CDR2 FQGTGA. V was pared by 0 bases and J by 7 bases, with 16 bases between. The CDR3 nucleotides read TGTGCCAGCAGCTTAACAGTGGCAGGGGCCCAAGAGCAGTACGTC. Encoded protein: CASSLTVAGAQEQYV.

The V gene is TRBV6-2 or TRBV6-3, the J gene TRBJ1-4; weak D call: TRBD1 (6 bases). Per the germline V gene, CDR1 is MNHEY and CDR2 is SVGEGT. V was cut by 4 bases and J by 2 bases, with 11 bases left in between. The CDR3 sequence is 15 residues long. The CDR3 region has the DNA TGTGCCAGCAGTTCGGGGGGCACTACTAATGAAAAACTGTTTTTT. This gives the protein CASSSGGTTNEKLFF.

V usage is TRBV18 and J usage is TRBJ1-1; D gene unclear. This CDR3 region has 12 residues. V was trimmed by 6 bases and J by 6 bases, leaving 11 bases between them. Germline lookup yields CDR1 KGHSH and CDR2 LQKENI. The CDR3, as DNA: TGTGCCAGCTCGAGGGATTTCTCTGAAGCTTTCTTT. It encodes CASSRDFSEAFF.

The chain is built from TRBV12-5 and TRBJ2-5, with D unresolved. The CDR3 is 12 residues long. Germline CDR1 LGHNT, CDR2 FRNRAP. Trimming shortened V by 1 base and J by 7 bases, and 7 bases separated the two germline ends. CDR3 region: CASGLEGGTQYF. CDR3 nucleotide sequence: TGTGCTAGTGGTTTGGAAGGTGGGACCCAGTACTTC.

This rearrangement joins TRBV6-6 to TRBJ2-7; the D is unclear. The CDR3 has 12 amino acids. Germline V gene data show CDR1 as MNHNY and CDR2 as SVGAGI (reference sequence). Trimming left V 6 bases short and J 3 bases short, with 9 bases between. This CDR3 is CASSTVGYEQYV. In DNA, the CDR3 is TGTGCCAGCAGCACTGTGGGCTACGAGCAGTACGTC.

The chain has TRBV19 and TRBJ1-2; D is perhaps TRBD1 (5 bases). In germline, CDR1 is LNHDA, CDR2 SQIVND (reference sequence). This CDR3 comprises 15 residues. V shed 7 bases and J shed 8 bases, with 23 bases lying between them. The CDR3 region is CASIDFQGSLRGYTF. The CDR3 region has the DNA TGTGCCAGTATAGACTTTCAGGGATCGCTGAGAGGCTACACCTTC.

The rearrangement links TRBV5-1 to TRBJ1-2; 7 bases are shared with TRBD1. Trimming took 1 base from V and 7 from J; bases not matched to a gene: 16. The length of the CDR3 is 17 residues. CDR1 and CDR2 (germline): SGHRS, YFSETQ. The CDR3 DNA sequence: TGCGCCAGCAGCTTGATCATAGGCGCCAGGGGGAAGTTTGGCTACACCTTC. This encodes CASSLIIGARGKFGYTF.

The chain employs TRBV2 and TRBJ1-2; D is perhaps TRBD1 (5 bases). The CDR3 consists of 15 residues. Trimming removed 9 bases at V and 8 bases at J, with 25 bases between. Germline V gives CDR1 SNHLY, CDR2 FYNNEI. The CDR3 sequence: CASPGVRDEGAGYTF. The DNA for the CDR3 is TGTGCCAGTCCCGGGGTACGGGACGAGGGCGCGGGCTACACCTTC.

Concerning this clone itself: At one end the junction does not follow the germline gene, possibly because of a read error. DNA for the CDR3: TGTGCCATCAGGAATCAGGAGAGGGGGGTGAACAGTGAAGCTTTCTTT. As protein: CAIRNQERGVNSEAFF. V usage is TRBV10-3 and J usage is TRBJ1-1; tentatively, D is TRBD1 (6 bases). The CDR3 has 16 residues. The germline CDR1 and CDR2 sequences are ENHRY and SYGVKD.

For the CDR3, the DNA is TGTGCCAGCAGTCGAAGGACAGCTCTATCCTACAATGAGCAGTTCTTC. Protein sequence: CASSRRTALSYNEQFF. The chain recombines TRBV6-2 or TRBV6-3 with TRBJ2-1; possible D gene TRBD1, 6 bases. Trimming removed 5 bases at V and 1 base at J, with 15 bases between. The CDR3 totals 16 residues. The V gene's germline CDR1 is MNHEY and CDR2 SVGEGT.

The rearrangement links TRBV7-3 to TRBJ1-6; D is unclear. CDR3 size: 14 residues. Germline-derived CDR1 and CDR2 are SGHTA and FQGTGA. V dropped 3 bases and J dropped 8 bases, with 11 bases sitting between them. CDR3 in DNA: TGTGCCAGCAGCTTGAGGCCGTTAGATTCACCCCTCCACTTT. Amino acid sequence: CASSLRPLDSPLHF. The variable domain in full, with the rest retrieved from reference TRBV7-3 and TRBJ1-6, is GAGVSQTPSNKVTEKGKYVELRCDPISGHTALYWYRQSLGQGPEFLIYFQGTGAADDSGLPNDRFFAVRPEGSVSTLKIQRTERGDSAVYLCASSLRPLDSPLHFGNGTRLTVT.

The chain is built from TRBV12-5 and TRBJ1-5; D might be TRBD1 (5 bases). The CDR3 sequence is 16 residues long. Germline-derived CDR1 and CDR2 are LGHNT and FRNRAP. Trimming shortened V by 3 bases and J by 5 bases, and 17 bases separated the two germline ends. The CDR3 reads CASGLGGDGYDQPQHF. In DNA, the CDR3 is TGTGCTAGTGGTTTAGGAGGGGACGGGTACGATCAGCCCCAGCATTTT.

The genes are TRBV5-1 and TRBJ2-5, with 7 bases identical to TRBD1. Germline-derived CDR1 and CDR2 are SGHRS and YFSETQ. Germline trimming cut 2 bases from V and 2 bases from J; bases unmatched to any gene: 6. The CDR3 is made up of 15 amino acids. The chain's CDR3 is CASSLSGTVQETQYF. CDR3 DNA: TGCGCCAGCAGCTTAAGTGGGACAGTGCAAGAGACCCAGTACTTC.

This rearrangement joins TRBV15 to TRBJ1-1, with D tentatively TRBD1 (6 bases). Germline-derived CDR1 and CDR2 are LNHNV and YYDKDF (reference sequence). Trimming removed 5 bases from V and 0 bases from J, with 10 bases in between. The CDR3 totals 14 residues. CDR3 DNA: TGTGCCACCAGCCGACAGGTCATGAACACTGAAGCTTTCTTT. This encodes CATSRQVMNTEAFF.

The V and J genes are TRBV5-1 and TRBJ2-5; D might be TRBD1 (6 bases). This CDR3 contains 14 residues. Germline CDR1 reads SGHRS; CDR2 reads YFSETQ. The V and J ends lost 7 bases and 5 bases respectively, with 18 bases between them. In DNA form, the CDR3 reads TGCGCCAGCGAAGATTCACAGGGCGCGGAGACCCAGTACTTC. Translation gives CASEDSQGAETQYF.

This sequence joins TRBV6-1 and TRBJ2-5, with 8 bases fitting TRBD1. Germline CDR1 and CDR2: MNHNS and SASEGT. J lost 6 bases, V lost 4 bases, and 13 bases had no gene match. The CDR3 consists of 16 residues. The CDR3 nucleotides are TGTGCCAGCAGTGTACTGGCGGGACAGGATCTAAAGACCCAGTACTTC. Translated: CASSVLAGQDLKTQYF.